The clone carrying this TCR beta chain showed up just a few times. The sample comes from a study of blood T cell repertoires in COVID-19. Study-level information: The origin of the acute and convalescent COVID-19 samples was the United States, Italy and Spain. PBMCs, B-cell-depleted T cells, or T cells provided the cDNA or gDNA that made up the material.

As processed by the authors: Nucleated cell number was recorded as an estimate derived from reference gene primer amplification. Method: immunoSEQ multiplex PCR; TCRdb's copy keeps in-frame clones and lacks some. The V and J calls and the clone size are those of that table, but D and trimming were determined from the DNA. This sample has over 200,000 clones, with less than 90% found just once. The TCR sequence derives from a man between 35 and 55 years old with active or convalescent COVID-19. Sequencing used peripheral blood.

CDR3 DNA: TGTGCCAGCAGTTTACTTTCCCCAACTACTTTCCGACAGCCCCAGCATTTT. It specifies CASSLLSPTTFRQPQHF. The chain couples TRBV28 to TRBJ1-5; D gene ambiguous. Germline V lookup: CDR1 MDHEN, CDR2 SYDVKM. This CDR3 is built from 17 residues. Trimming left V 2 bases short and J 7 bases short, with 21 bases between.